Each of the 2 T cell receptor beta chains below was sequenced from the same sample in a study of cytomegalovirus exposure and HLA in healthy donors. The study ran its PCR with 60 Vbeta and 13 Jbeta primers. The method was immunoSEQ multiplex PCR; TCRdb's version includes in-frame clones alone and lacks a portion of them. The table shows tens of thousands of clones, with more than 60% occurring only once. Input material: PBMCs. The receptors come from a male donor in good health and CMV-seropositive.

The V call is TRBV7-9, the J call TRBJ2-1, with 11 bases aligning to TRBD2. The CDR3 is made up of 14 amino acids. In germline, CDR1 is SEHNR, CDR2 FQNEAQ (reference sequence). V was pared by 2 bases and J by 9 bases, with 3 bases of the junction left unmatched. Written as DNA, the CDR3 is TGTGCCAGCAGCTTACTAGCGGGGGGAAGTGAGCAGTTCTTC. Encoded protein: CASSLLAGGSEQFF.

This clone has just a few counts. The rearrangement uses TRBV7-8 and TRBJ1-2; D is uncertain. Trimming removed 1 base from V and 0 bases from J, with 12 bases in between. The CDR3 sequence is 16 residues long. The germline gives CDR1 SGHVS, CDR2 FQNEAQ. This CDR3 reads CASSLGLSQANYGYTF. CDR3 DNA sequence: TGTGCCAGCAGCTTAGGGCTCAGTCAAGCTAACTATGGCTACACCTTC.